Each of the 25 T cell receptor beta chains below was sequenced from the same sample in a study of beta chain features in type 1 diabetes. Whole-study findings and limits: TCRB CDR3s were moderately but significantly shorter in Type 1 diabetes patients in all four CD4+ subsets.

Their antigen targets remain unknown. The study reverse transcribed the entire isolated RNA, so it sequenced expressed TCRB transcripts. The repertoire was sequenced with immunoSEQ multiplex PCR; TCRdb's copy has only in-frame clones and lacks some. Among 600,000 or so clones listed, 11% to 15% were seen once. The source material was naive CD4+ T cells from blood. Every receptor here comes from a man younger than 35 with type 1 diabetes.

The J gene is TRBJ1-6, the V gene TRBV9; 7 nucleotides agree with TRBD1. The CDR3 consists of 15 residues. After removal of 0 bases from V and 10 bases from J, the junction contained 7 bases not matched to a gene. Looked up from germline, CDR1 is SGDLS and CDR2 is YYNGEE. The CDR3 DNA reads TGTGCCAGCAGCGTAGGAGAGACAGGGCCCTCACCCCTCCACTTT. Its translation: CASSVGETGPSPLHF.

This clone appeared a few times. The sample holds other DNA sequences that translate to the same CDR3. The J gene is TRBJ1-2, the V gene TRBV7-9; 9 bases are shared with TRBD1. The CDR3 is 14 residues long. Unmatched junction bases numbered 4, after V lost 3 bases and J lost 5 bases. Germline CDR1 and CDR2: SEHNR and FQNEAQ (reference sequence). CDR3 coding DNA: TGTGCCAGCAGCTTTGGACAGGGGATATATGGCTACACCTTC. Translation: CASSFGQGIYGYTF. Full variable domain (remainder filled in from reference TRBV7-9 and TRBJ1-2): DTGVSQNPRHKITKRGQNVTFRCDPISEHNRLYWYRQTLGQGPEFLTYFQNEAQLEKSRLLSDRFSAERPKGSFSTLEIQRTEQGDSAMYLCASSFGQGIYGYTFGSGTRLTVV.

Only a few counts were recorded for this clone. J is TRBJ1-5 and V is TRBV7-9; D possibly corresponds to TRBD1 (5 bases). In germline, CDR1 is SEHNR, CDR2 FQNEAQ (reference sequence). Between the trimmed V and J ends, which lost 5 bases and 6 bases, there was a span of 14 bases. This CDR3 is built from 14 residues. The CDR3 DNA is TGTGCCAGCAGCCCTCAAGGGACCAGTCAGCCCCAGCATTTT. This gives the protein CASSPQGTSQPQHF.

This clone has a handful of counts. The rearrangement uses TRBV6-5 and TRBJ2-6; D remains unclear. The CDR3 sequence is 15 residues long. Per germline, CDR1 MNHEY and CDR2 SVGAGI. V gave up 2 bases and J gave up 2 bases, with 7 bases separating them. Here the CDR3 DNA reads TGTGCCAGCAGTTACGAGTCGGCTGGGGCCAACGTCCTGACTTTC. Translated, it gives CASSYESAGANVLTF.

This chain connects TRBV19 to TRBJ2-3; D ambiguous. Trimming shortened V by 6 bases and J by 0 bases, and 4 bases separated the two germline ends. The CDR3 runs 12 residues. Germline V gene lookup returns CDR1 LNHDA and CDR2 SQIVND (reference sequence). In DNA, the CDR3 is TGTGCCAGTAGCGCTAGCACAGATACGCAGTATTTT. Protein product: CASSASTDTQYF.

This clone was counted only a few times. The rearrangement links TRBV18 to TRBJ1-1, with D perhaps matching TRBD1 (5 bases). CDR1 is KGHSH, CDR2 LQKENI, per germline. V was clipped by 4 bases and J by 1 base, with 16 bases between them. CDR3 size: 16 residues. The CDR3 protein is CASSQYSGTANTEAFF. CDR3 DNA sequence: TGTGCCAGCTCACAATATTCCGGGACGGCGAACACTGAAGCTTTCTTT.

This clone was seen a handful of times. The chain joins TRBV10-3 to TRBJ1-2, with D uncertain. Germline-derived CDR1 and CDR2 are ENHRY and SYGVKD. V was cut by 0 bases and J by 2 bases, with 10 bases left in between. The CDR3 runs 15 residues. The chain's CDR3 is CAISESYGENYGYTF. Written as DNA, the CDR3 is TGTGCCATCAGTGAGTCCTACGGCGAGAACTATGGCTACACCTTC.

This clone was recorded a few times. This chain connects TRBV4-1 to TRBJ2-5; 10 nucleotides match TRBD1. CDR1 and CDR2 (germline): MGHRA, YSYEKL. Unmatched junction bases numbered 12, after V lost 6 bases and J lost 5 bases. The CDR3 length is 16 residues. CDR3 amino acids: CASSPGTGVTRETQYF. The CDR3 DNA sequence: TGCGCCAGCAGTCCCGGGACAGGGGTAACTCGGGAGACCCAGTACTTC.

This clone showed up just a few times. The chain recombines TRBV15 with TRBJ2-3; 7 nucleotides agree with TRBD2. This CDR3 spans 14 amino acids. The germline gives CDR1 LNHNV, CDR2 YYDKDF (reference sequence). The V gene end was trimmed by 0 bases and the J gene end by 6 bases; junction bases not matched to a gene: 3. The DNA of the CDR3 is TGTGCCACCAGCAGAGATAACGGGGGGGATACGCAGTATTTT. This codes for CATSRDNGGDTQYF.

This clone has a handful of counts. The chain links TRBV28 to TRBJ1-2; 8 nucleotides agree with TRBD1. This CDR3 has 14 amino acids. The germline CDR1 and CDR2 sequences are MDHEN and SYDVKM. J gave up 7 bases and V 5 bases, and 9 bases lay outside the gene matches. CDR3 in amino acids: CASSDRGGRAGYTF. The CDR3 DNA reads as TGTGCCAGCAGTGACAGGGGAGGCCGCGCTGGCTACACCTTC.

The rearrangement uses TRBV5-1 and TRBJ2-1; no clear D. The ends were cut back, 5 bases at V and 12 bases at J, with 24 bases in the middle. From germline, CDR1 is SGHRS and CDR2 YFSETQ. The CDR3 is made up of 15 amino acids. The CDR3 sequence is CASSSERLPRVGQFF. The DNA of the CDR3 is TGCGCCAGCAGTTCCGAACGGCTGCCAAGGGTTGGGCAGTTCTTC.

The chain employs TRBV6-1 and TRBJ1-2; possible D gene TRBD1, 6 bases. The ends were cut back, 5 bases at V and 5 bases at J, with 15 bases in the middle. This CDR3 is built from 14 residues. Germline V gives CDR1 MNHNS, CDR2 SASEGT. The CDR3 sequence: CASSSDLGQYGYTF. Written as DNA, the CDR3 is TGTGCCAGCAGTTCAGACCTCGGACAGTATGGCTACACCTTC.

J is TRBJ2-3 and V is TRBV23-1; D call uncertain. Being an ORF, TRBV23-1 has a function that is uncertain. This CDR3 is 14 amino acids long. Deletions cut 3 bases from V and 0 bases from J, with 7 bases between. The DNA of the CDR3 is TGCGCCAGCAGTCAGCACTCTAGCACAGATACGCAGTATTTT. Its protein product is CASSQHSSTDTQYF.

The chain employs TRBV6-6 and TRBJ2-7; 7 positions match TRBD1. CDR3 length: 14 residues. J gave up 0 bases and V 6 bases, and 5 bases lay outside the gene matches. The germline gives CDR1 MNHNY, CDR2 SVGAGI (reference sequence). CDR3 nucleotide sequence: TGTGCCAGCAGCCTGGACAGGAGCTCCTACGAGCAGTACTTC. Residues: CASSLDRSSYEQYF.

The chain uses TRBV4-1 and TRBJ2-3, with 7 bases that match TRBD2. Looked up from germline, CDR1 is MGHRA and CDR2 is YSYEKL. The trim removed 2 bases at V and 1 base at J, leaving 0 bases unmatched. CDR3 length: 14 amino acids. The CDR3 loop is CASSQSGGTDTQYF. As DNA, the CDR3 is TGCGCCAGCAGCCAAAGCGGGGGCACAGATACGCAGTATTTT.

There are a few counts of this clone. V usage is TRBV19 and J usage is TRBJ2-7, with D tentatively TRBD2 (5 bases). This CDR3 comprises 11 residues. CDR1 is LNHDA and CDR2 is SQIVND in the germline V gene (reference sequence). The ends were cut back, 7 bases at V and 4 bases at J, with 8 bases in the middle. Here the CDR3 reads CASKGVYEQYF. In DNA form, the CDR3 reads TGTGCCAGTAAGGGAGTTTACGAGCAGTACTTC.

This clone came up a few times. The CDR3 DNA follows: TGCAGTGCTGATAAAGAGACCCAGTACTTC. Protein sequence: CSADKETQYF. The chain employs TRBV20-1 and TRBJ2-5; D uncertain. CDR3 length equals 10 residues. Germline-derived CDR1 and CDR2 are DFQATT and SNEGSKA (reference sequence). V lost 5 bases and J 3 bases, leaving 4 bases between the germline ends.

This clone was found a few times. CDR3 nucleotides: TGTGCCAGCAGCTTGGTCCTAGTTCAGGCCGGGGAGCTGTTTTTT. Protein product: CASSLVLVQAGELFF. This sequence joins TRBV5-4 and TRBJ2-2; D remains ambiguous. Germline CDR1 reads SGHNT; CDR2 reads YYREEE (reference sequence). V lost 0 bases and J lost 6, with 12 bases in between. The CDR3 runs to 15 residues. Complete variable domain (other parts from reference TRBV5-4 and TRBJ2-2): ETGVTQSPTHLIKTRGQQVTLRCSSQSGHNTVSWYQQALGQGPQFIFQYYREEENGRGNFPPRFSGLQFPNYSSELNVNALELDDSALYLCASSLVLVQAGELFFGEGSRLTVL.

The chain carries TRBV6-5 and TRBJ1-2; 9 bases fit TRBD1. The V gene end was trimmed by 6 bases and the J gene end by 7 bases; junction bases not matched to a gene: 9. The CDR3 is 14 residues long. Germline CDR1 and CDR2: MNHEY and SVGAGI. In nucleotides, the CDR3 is TGTGCCAGCAGCCCGGGACAGGGAGCGGCTGGCTACACCTTC. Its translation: CASSPGQGAAGYTF.

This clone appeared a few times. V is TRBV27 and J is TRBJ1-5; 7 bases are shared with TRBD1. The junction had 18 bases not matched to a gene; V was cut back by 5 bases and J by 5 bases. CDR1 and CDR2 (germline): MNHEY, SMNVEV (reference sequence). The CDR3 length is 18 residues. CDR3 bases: TGTGCCAGCAGTATGGGGGGCCCCTGGGACAGCGCCGATCAGCCCCAGCATTTT. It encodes CASSMGGPWDSADQPQHF.

In DNA, the CDR3 is TGTGCCAGCAGCTTTGCTTCTCGAGAAGCTTTCTTT. Its protein is CASSFASREAFF. This chain links TRBV7-9 with TRBJ1-1; D call uncertain. The germline V and J ends were trimmed by 3 bases and 8 bases, with 10 bases remaining between them. The CDR3 length is 12 residues. CDR1 SEHNR and CDR2 FQNEAQ come from the germline V gene (reference sequence). Variable domain in full (rest from reference TRBV7-9 and TRBJ1-1): DTGVSQNPRHKITKRGQNVTFRCDPISEHNRLYWYRQTLGQGPEFLTYFQNEAQLEKSRLLSDRFSAERPKGSFSTLEIQRTEQGDSAMYLCASSFASREAFFGQGTRLTVV.

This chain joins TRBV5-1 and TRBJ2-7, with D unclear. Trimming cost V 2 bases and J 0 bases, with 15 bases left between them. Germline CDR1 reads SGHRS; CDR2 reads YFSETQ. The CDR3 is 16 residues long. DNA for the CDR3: TGCGCCAGCAGCTTAGACGGCGGCGCTAACTCCTACGAGCAGTACTTC. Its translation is CASSLDGGANSYEQYF.

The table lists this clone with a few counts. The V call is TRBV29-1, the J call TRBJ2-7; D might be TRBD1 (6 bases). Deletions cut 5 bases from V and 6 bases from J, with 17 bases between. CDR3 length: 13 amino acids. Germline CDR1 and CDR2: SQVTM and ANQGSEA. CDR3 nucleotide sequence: TGCAGCGTTAGGTCACAGGGCCCGACCGAGCAGTACTTC. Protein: CSVRSQGPTEQYF.

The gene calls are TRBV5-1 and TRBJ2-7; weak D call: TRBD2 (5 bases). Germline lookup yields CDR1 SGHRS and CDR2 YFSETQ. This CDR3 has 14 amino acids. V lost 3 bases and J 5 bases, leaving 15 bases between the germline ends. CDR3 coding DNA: TGCGCCAGCAGCTCTAGCTCTCGGAGGAACGAGCAGTACTTC. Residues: CASSSSSRRNEQYF.

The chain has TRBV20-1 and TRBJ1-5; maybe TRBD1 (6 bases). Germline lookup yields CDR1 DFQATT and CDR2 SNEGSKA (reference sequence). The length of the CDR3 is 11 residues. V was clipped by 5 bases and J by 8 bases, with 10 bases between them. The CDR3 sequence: CSAAQGEPQHF. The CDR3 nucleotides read TGCAGTGCTGCACAGGGAGAGCCCCAGCATTTT.